This TCR beta chain was found in a study of CD8+ T cells in alopecia areata. Study summary: Severity among treated patients was scored by the percentage of scalp area affected.

Notes on this clone: The antigen is undetermined.

Regarding treatment: oral pan-JAK inhibitor, 5-10 mg twice daily. Lesional scalp tissue (obtained by punch biopsy) and peripheral blood were collected from alopecia areata patients. It was cDNA, reverse transcribed from extracted RNA, that served as the sequencing template. This table comes from immunoSEQ multiplex PCR, and its TCRdb copy is limited to in-frame clones, with some not included. Among approximately 110,000 clones listed, roughly three fifths were seen once. The CDR3 loop spans 20 amino acids. Trimming removed 0 bases from V and 4 bases from J; junction bases left unmatched: 16. CDR1 is LGHNA, CDR2 YNFKEQ, per germline. Study-wide results and limits: Normal skin's resident alphabeta T cells are also sequenced in scalp samples. Among the top 100, expanded CD8+ clones, as well as scalp clonality, were significantly decreased by tofacitinib.

This chain uses TRBV4-2 with TRBJ2-7; 12 bases fit TRBD2. The TCR was taken from a human donor with alopecia areata. Source: CD4+ T cells sorted from blood, taken at week 24, from a patient treated with tofacitinib. The CDR3 DNA reads as TGTGCCAGCAGCCAAGATCACCCAAAGACTAGCGGGGGCGCGGATTACGAGCAGTACTTC. Its translation: CASSQDHPKTSGGADYEQYF.